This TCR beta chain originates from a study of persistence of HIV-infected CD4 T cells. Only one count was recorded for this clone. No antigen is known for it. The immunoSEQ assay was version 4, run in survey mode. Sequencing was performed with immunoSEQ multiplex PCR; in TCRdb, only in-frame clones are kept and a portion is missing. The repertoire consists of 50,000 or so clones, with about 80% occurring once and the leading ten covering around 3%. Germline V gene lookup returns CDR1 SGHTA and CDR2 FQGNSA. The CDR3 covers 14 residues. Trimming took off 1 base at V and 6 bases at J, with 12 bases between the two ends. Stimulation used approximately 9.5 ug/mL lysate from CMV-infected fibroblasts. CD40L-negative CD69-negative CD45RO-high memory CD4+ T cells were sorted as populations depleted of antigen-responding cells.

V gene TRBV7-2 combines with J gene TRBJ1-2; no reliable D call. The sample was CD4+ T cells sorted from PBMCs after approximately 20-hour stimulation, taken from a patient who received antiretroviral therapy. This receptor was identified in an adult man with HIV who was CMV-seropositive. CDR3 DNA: TGTGCCAGCAGCTTAGATCGGGGTTCGGATGGCTACACCTTC. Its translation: CASSLDRGSDGYTF. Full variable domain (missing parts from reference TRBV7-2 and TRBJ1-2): GAGVSQSPSNKVTEKGKDVELRCDPISGHTALYWYRQSLGQGLEFLIYFQGNSAPDKSGLPSDRFSAERTGGSVSTLTIQRTQQEDSAVYLCASSLDRGSDGYTFGSGTRLTVV.